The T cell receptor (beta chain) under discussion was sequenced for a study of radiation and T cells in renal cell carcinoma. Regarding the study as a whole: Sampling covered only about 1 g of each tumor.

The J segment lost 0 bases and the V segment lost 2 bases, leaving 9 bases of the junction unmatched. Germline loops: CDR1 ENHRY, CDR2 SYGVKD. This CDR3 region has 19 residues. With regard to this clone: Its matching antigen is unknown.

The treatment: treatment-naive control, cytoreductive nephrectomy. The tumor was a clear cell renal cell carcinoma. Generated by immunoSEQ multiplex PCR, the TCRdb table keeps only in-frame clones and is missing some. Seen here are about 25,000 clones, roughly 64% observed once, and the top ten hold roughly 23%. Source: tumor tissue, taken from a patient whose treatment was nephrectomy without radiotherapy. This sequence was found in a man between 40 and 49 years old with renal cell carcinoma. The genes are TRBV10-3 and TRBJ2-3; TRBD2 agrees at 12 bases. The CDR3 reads CAISETRLAGATSTDTQYF. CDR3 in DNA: TGTGCCATCAGTGAGACAAGACTAGCGGGGGCAACTAGCACAGATACGCAGTATTTT.